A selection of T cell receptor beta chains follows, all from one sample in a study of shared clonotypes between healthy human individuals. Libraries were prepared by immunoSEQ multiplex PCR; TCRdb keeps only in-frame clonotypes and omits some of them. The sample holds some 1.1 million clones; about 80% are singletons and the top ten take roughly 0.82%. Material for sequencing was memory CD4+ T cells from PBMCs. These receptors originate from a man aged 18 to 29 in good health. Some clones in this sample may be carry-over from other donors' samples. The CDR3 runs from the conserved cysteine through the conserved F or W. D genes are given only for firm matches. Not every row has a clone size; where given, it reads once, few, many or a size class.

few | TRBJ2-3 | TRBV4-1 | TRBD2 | TGCGCCAGCAGCCAAGATAGCGGGAGAGGCGGCACAGATACGCAGTATTTT | CASSQDSGRGGTDTQYF
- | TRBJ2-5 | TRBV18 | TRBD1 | TGTGCCAGCTCCCGTGGACAGGCCCAAGAGACCCAGTACTTC | CASSRGQAQETQYF
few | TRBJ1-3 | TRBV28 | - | TGTGCCAGCAGTTTGCGGCAGGGACGCTCTGGAAACACCATATATTTT | CASSLRQGRSGNTIYF
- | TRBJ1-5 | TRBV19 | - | TGTGCCAGTAGTCAGGGACACCGATATAGCAATCAGCCCCAGCATTTT | CASSQGHRYSNQPQHF
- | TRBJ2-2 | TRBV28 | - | TGTGCCAGCACCGAAGGAACCAGGGCCGGGGAGCTGTTTTTT | CASTEGTRAGELFF
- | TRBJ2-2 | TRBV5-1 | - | TGCGCCAGCAGCTTGTTGGAGGGGCGAAGCACCGGGGAGCTGTTTTTT | CASSLLEGRSTGELFF
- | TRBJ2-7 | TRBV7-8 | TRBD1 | TGTGCCAGCAGCTCATTCTCGGGACAGGGTTTTTATGAGCAGTACTTC | CASSSFSGQGFYEQYF
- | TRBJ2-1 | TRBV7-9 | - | TGTGCCAGCAGCTTAGTGGGGGGAGAGCAGTTCTTC | CASSLVGGEQFF
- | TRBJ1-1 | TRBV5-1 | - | TGCGCCAGCAGCTTGGGTTCCGGGGACGGCACTGAAGCTTTCTTT | CASSLGSGDGTEAFF
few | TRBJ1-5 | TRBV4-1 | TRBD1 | TGCGCCAGCAGCCAAGGGACAGGGGGGTATCAGCCCCAGCATTTT | CASSQGTGGYQPQHF
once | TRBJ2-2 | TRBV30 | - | TGTGCCTGGAGTCCCAGACCGAGAAGCACCGGGGAGCTGTTTTTT | CAWSPRPRSTGELFF
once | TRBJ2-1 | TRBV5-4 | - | TGTGCCAGCAGCTCAAGCCGGGACTTCCAAAATGAGCAGTTCTTC | CASSSSRDFQNEQFF
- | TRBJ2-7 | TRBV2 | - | TGTGCCAGCAGTGACCCTGGCAGGGGGGGCAACGAGCAGTACTTC | CASSDPGRGGNEQYF
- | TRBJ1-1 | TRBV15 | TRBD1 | TGTGCCACCAGCCGCCGACAGGGGGACGTTGCTGAAGCTTTCTTT | CATSRRQGDVAEAFF
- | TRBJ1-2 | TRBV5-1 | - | TGCGCCAGCAGCTCCCTCCGGACGGGATCCTATGGCTACACCTTC | CASSSLRTGSYGYTF
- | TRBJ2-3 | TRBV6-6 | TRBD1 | TGTGCCAGCAGTTATGGGCAGGGGGCCGATACGCAGTATTTT | CASSYGQGADTQYF
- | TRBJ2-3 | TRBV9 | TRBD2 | TGTGCCAGCAGCGTACAGACTAGCGCTTTGGCCCCAGCAGATACGCAGTATTTT | CASSVQTSALAPADTQYF
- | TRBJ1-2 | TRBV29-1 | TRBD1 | TGCAGCGTTGACAGGGCAGGGGGCGCGAAGGGCTACACCTTC | CSVDRAGGAKGYTF
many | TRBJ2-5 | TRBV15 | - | TGTGCCACCAGCACAAAACTAGGGTACCAAGAGACCCAGTACTTC | CATSTKLGYQETQYF
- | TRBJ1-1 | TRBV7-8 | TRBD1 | TGTGCCAGCGTCTCCGGGACAGGCCAGAACACTGAAGCTTTCTTT | CASVSGTGQNTEAFF
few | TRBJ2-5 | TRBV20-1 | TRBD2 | TGCAGTGCCCTGGGGGGGGAGACCCAGTACTTC | CSALGGETQYF
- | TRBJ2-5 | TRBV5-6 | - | TGTGCCAGCAGCTTGGGTCCAAAGGTGGGGACCCAGTACTTC | CASSLGPKVGTQYF
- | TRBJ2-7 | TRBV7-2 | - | TGTGCCAGCAGCTCGCAGGGAAACGAGCAGTACTTC | CASSSQGNEQYF
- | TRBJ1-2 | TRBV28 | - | TGTGCCAGCAGTTTAGCCCCCGGGACCTATGGCTACACCTTC | CASSLAPGTYGYTF
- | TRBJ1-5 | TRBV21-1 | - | TGTGCCAGCAGCAAAGAAGGCACCCAGGATCAGCCCCAGCATTTT | CASSKEGTQDQPQHF
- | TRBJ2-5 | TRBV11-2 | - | TGTGCCAGCGGACCAGACACCGGCGGGACCCAGTACTTC | CASGPDTGGTQYF
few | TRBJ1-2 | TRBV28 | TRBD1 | TGTGCCAGCAGTTTATTTCCAGGGGGCACCAACTATGGCTACACCTTC | CASSLFPGGTNYGYTF
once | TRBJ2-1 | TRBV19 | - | TGTGCCAGTAGCGGGAGCCAGTTCCCCAATGAGCAGTTCTTC | CASSGSQFPNEQFF
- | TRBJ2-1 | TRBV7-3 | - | TGTGCCAGCAGCTCTACGGGGGACCCCGGGAATGAGCAGTTCTTC | CASSSTGDPGNEQFF
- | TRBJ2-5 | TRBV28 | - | TGTGCCAGCAGTTTACAAAGGCCGCTAGAGACCCAGTACTTC | CASSLQRPLETQYF
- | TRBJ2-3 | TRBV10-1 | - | TGCGCCAGCAGTGAGGCGGGACCGCCGGGGGATACGCAGTATTTT | CASSEAGPPGDTQYF
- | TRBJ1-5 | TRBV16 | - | TGTGCCAGCAGCCAACGAAGCTTCGACAGTAGCAATCAGCCCCAGCATTTT | CASSQRSFDSSNQPQHF
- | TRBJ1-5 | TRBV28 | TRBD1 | TGTGCCAGCAGCTTACAGGGGGCCGTTCAGCCCCAGCATTTT | CASSLQGAVQPQHF
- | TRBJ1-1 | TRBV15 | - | TGTGCCACCAGCAGAAACAGGATGAACACTGAAGCTTTCTTT | CATSRNRMNTEAFF
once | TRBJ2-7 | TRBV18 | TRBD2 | TGTGCCAGCTCACCAAATAGCGGGGCCGAGCAGTACTTC | CASSPNSGAEQYF
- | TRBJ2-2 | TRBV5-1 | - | TGCGCCAGCAGCTTGGCCCCCCGGACCGGGGAGCTGTTTTTT | CASSLAPRTGELFF
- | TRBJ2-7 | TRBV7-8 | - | TGTGCCAGCATGACGCTCATCGGGGGCTACGAGCAGTACTTC | CASMTLIGGYEQYF
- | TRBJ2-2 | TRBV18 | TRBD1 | TGTGCCAGCTCACCAATGAGGCCAGGGGGCACCGGGGAGCTGTTTTTT | CASSPMRPGGTGELFF
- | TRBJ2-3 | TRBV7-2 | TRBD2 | TGTGCCAGCAGCTTACGGACTAGCGCAGATACGCAGTATTTT | CASSLRTSADTQYF
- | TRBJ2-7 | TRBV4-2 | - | TGTGCCAGCAGCCAAGAGGTGGAGGGGGCGGTGGGCGAGCAGTACTTC | CASSQEVEGAVGEQYF
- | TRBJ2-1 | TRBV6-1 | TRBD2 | TGTGCCAGCAGTGAAGGTCTAGCGGGACGGCAGTTCTTC | CASSEGLAGRQFF
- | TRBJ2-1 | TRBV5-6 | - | TGTGCCAGCAGCAGAAACAATGAGCAGTTCTTC | CASSRNNEQFF
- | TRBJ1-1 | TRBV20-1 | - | TGCAGTCCTGTTTGGGCTGAAGCTTTCTTT | CSPVWAEAFF
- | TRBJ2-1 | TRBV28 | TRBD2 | TGTGCCAGCAGTGCATATAGCGGGAGTGTCTTTGAGCAGTTCTTC | CASSAYSGSVFEQFF
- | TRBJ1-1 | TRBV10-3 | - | TGTGCCATCAGGACACAGGGTTCCACTGAAGCTTTCTTT | CAIRTQGSTEAFF
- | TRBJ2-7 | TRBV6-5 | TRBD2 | TGTGCCAGCAGACGGGAGCGGGATGGGACCTACGAGCAGTACTTC | CASRRERDGTYEQYF
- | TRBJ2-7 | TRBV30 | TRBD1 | TGTGCCTGGAGTATCACCGGGACAGGGGGCTACGAGCAGTACTTC | CAWSITGTGGYEQYF
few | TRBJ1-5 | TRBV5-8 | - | TGTGCCAGCAGCCCAGGGACGGATAGCAATCAGCCCCAGCATTTT | CASSPGTDSNQPQHF
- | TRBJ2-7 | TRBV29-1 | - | TGCAGCGTTCTTTATCCGGGACGGACTACCTACGAGCAGTACTTC | CSVLYPGRTTYEQYF
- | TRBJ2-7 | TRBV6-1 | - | TGTGCCAGCAGTGAAGGGGTTCCCGTCTCCTACGAGCAGTACTTC | CASSEGVPVSYEQYF
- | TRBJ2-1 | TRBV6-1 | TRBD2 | TGTGCCAGCAGTGACCCGACTAGCGGGGCGAGCTCCTACAATGAGCAGTTCTTC | CASSDPTSGASSYNEQFF
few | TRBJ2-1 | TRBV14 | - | TGTGCCAGCAGGGGAGGACAGAGCTCCTACAATGAGCAGTTCTTC | CASRGGQSSYNEQFF
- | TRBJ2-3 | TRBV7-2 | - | TGTGCCAGCAGCTACTATCAGGGAGGTGTGTCAGATACGCAGTATTTT | CASSYYQGGVSDTQYF
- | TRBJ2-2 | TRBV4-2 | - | TGTGCCAGCAGCCAAGATTTTCGGGGTGGTGGGACCGGGGAGCTGTTTTTT | CASSQDFRGGGTGELFF
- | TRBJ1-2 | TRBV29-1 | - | TGCAGCGTTAGCTCCGCGAGGGTAGGCTACACCTTC | CSVSSARVGYTF
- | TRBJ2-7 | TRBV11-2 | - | TGTGCCAGCAGCTTAGGTCCAGGGCCCTACGAGCAGTACTTC | CASSLGPGPYEQYF
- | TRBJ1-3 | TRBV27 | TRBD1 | TGTGCCAGCAGGGGGACAGGGAATGGAAACACCATATATTTT | CASRGTGNGNTIYF
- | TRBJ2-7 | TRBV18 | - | TGTGCCAGCTCACCAAGTACTGACTCCTACGAGCAGTACTTC | CASSPSTDSYEQYF
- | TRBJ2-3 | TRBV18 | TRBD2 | TGTGCCAGCTCACCAAGGACTAGCGCAGATACGCAGTATTTT | CASSPRTSADTQYF